The 27 T cell receptor beta chains below come from one sample, sequenced in a study of regulatory T cells in long-lasting Graves disease. CDR3 regions were amplified by Arm-PCR using iRepertoire HTBI primers to build TCR beta libraries. TCRdb itself ran the multiplex PCR reads through MiXCR, one entry per CDR3 protein. The sample contains 300,000 to 350,000 distinct CDR3 sequences, around 20% of which appear only once. Documented time point: persistent/refractory GD, antithyroid drugs over 5 years with positive TRAb. From PBMCs, RNA was extracted and then used to make the TCR library. Sequenced material: peripheral blood mononuclear cells (PBMCs), taken when the disease was refractory, from a patient treated with antithyroid drugs. These receptors all come from a female donor with Graves disease.

This chain joins TRBV7-3 and TRBJ1-6; 9 bases line up with TRBD1. The CDR3 contains 15 residues. With V trimmed by 2 bases and J by 6 bases, 2 bases remained unmatched. Germline CDR1 is SGHTA and CDR2 is FQGTGA. CDR3 coding DNA: TGTGCCAGCAGCTTATTGGACAGGGGTAATTCACCCCTCCACTTT. Protein: CASSLLDRGNSPLHF.

A few counts support this clonotype. The chain uses TRBV30 and TRBJ2-5; 12 nucleotides align to TRBD2. CDR1 is GTSNPN, CDR2 SVGIG, per germline (reference sequence). CDR3 length: 16 residues. Trimming removed 1 base from V and 5 bases from J; junction bases left unmatched: 8. The DNA for the CDR3 is TGTGCCTGGAGTGGGCCTAGCGGGGGGGTCTCGGAGACCCAGTACTTC. It specifies CAWSGPSGGVSETQYF.

The chain has TRBV12-3 or TRBV12-4 and TRBJ2-3, with D perhaps TRBD2 (5 bases). The CDR3 is 15 amino acids. Trimming shortened V by 7 bases and J by 3 bases, and 17 bases separated the two germline ends. Written as DNA, the CDR3 is TGTGCCAGCACGTACAGTGGATCGGGAACAGATACGCAGTATTTT. Translated, it gives CASTYSGSGTDTQYF.

This clonotype was observed a few times. The V gene is TRBV12-5, the J gene TRBJ2-7; 7 bases align to TRBD1. CDR1 is LGHNT, CDR2 FRNRAP, per germline. With V trimmed by 3 bases and J by 6 bases, 8 bases remained unmatched. The CDR3 runs 14 residues. The CDR3 region is CASGLGGGSAEQYF. The CDR3 DNA follows: TGTGCTAGTGGTTTAGGGGGCGGATCTGCCGAGCAGTACTTC.

This clonotype was recorded at least ten times. Here the CDR3 DNA reads TGTGCCAGCAGTTCCCGACTGGCATTATACGGTAGCAATCAGCCCCAGCATTTT. Translated, it gives CASSSRLALYGSNQPQHF. The chain uses TRBV12-3 or TRBV12-4 and TRBJ1-5, with D unclear. With 4 bases removed from V and 0 bases from J, the gap between germline ends came to 19 bases. The CDR3 extends over 18 amino acids.

This clonotype came up many times. V gene TRBV6-1 combines with J gene TRBJ1-5; D not certain. This CDR3 has 13 amino acids. Trimming removed 5 bases from V and 3 bases from J, with 8 bases in between. Germline V gene lookup returns CDR1 MNHNS and CDR2 SASEGT. CDR3 in amino acids: CASSPSPNQPQHF. Written as DNA, the CDR3 is TGTGCCAGCAGTCCTTCTCCCAATCAGCCCCAGCATTTT.

CDR3 sequence reads: CASRLTEYEQYF. CDR3 sequence (DNA): TGCGCCAGCAGGCTGACAGAATACGAGCAGTACTTC. This chain connects TRBV5-1 to TRBJ2-7; a possible D gene is TRBD1 (5 bases). V was cut by 5 bases and J by 4 bases, with 10 bases left in between. This CDR3 has 12 residues. Germline V gives CDR1 SGHRS, CDR2 YFSETQ.

This clonotype has just a few counts. The rearrangement uses TRBV5-1 and TRBJ2-1; 10 bases match TRBD2. The CDR3 spans 14 residues. Germline CDR1 is SGHRS and CDR2 is YFSETQ. Trimming took 4 bases from V and 5 from J; bases not matched to a gene: 3. DNA for the CDR3: TGCGCCAGCAGCGCCGGGACTAGCGACAATGAGCAGTTCTTC. It yields the protein CASSAGTSDNEQFF. Based on the CDR3 plus reference TRBV5-1 and TRBJ2-1, the full variable domain is KAGVTQTPRYLIKTRGQQVTLSCSPISGHRSVSWYQQTPGQGLQFLFEYFSETQRNKGNFPGRFSGRQFSNSRSEMNVSTLELGDSALYLCASSAGTSDNEQFFGPGTRLTVL.

This clonotype was observed at least ten times. V gene TRBV28 combines with J gene TRBJ1-6; D is uncertain. Germline V gene sequence: CDR1 MDHEN, CDR2 SYDVKM. Trimming cost V 7 bases and J 9 bases, with 16 bases left between them. The CDR3 sequence is 14 residues long. CDR3 coding DNA: TGTGCCAGCAACCTGGGCACACTACCTTCACCCCTCCACTTT. This codes for CASNLGTLPSPLHF.

V gene TRBV20-1 combines with J gene TRBJ1-4; 8 nucleotides agree with TRBD1. There are 16 residues in the CDR3. Germline V CDR1 and CDR2: DFQATT, SNEGSKA (reference sequence). Trimming removed 2 bases from V and 4 bases from J; junction bases left unmatched: 9. CDR3 in amino acids: CSARRQGLGDNEKLFF. CDR3 bases: TGCAGTGCTAGAAGACAGGGGCTGGGGGATAATGAAAAACTGTTTTTT.

This clonotype was detected ten times or more. This chain links TRBV3-1 with TRBJ2-7, with 8 positions matching TRBD1. From germline, CDR1 is LGHDT and CDR2 YNNKEL (reference sequence). CDR3 length: 13 residues. V trimming: 4 bases; J trimming: 6 bases; junction bases outside the gene matches: 5. CDR3 sequence: CASSRTGLGEQYF. The CDR3 DNA reads as TGTGCCAGCAGCCGGACAGGGTTGGGCGAGCAGTACTTC.

V usage is TRBV20-1 and J usage is TRBJ2-2, with D hard to call. The CDR3 runs to 12 residues. Trimming shortened V by 6 bases and J by 6 bases, and 11 bases separated the two germline ends. Germline V gene sequence: CDR1 DFQATT, CDR2 SNEGSKA (reference sequence). This CDR3 reads CSAGYWSGELFF. In DNA form, the CDR3 reads TGCAGTGCAGGGTATTGGTCCGGGGAGCTGTTTTTT.

This clonotype was seen repeatedly, ten times or more. The chain couples TRBV24-1 to TRBJ2-5; 7 bases agree with TRBD1. J lost 0 bases, V lost 3 bases, and 9 bases had no gene match. Germline CDR1 reads KGHDR; CDR2 reads SFDVKD. The CDR3 has 17 amino acids. The CDR3 is CATSDTTGAKYQETQYF. The CDR3 region has the DNA TGTGCCACCAGTGATACAACAGGGGCGAAGTACCAAGAGACCCAGTACTTC.

This clonotype came up many times. The CDR3 DNA follows: TGTGCCTGGAGTGAGAGACGGAATCAAGAGACCCAGTACTTC. Translated: CAWSERRNQETQYF. The J gene is TRBJ2-5, the V gene TRBV30, with unresolved D. Trimming shortened V by 1 base and J by 2 bases, and 11 bases separated the two germline ends. The CDR3 loop spans 14 amino acids. The germline gives CDR1 GTSNPN, CDR2 SVGIG (reference sequence).

The sample holds many counts of this clonotype. This chain links TRBV6-1 with TRBJ1-1, with D uncertain. V lost 4 bases and J 1 base, leaving 13 bases between the germline ends. The CDR3 runs to 15 residues. Looked up from germline, CDR1 is MNHNS and CDR2 is SASEGT. The CDR3 bases are TGTGCCAGCAGTGCTGTAAGGGTACAGAACACTGAAGCTTTCTTT. Translation gives CASSAVRVQNTEAFF.

This clonotype has at least ten counts. This chain joins TRBV27 and TRBJ2-2; no clear D. This CDR3 spans 15 amino acids. V shed 5 bases and J shed 3 bases, with 13 bases lying between them. The V gene's germline CDR1 is MNHEY and CDR2 SMNVEV (reference sequence). For the CDR3, the DNA is TGTGCCAGCAGTCCGCCGCCTGAGGACACCGGGGAGCTGTTTTTT. Residues: CASSPPPEDTGELFF.

The rearrangement links TRBV24-1 to TRBJ2-3; 11 nucleotides agree with TRBD2. Losses at the gene ends were 6 bases for V and 5 bases for J; bases not matched to a gene: 6. The CDR3 extends over 15 amino acids. Germline V CDR1 and CDR2: KGHDR, SFDVKD. The DNA for the CDR3 is TGTGCCACCAGTTTAGCGGGAGGGCCAGGAGATACGCAGTATTTT. This translates into CATSLAGGPGDTQYF.

This clonotype was detected many times. The rearrangement links TRBV5-5 to TRBJ1-5; no definite D call. CDR1 is SGHKS and CDR2 is YYEKEE in the germline V gene (reference sequence). Trimming shortened V by 4 bases and J by 7 bases, and 12 bases separated the two germline ends. The CDR3 has 13 residues. CDR3 in DNA: TGTGCCAGCAGCAGAAATACGGACCAGCCCCAGCATTTT. This encodes CASSRNTDQPQHF.

The genes are TRBV20-1 and TRBJ2-2, with D perhaps assigned TRBD1 or TRBD2 (5 bases each). The length of the CDR3 is 13 residues. Germline V CDR1 and CDR2: DFQATT, SNEGSKA (reference sequence). V lost 4 bases to trimming and J lost 2 bases, with 8 bases between them. Here the CDR3 reads CSAKGPNTGELFF. The CDR3 DNA follows: TGCAGTGCTAAGGGACCAAACACCGGGGAGCTGTTTTTT.

This clonotype has ten or more counts. The chain carries TRBV12-3 or TRBV12-4 and TRBJ2-5; 12 nucleotides align to TRBD1. Trimming cost V 8 bases and J 5 bases; bases outside gene matches: 6. The CDR3 runs 14 residues. This CDR3 reads CASGGQGATETQYF. The CDR3 nucleotides read TGTGCCAGCGGGGGACAGGGGGCGACGGAGACCCAGTACTTC.

This clonotype was recorded only once. V gene TRBV19 combines with J gene TRBJ1-1; no firm D call. V lost 7 bases and J lost 2, with 23 bases in between. This CDR3 region has 17 residues. Germline CDR1 reads LNHDA; CDR2 reads SQIVND (reference sequence). CDR3 sequence reads: CASNNRWEAAKNTEAFF. In nucleotides, the CDR3 is TGTGCCAGTAACAATAGATGGGAGGCCGCCAAAAACACTGAAGCTTTCTTT.

In its sample, this clonotype was seen many times. The chain recombines TRBV6-1 with TRBJ1-5; D gene unclear. V was pared by 6 bases and J by 4 bases, with 10 bases between. The CDR3 is 13 amino acids. From germline, CDR1 is MNHNS and CDR2 SASEGT. DNA for the CDR3: TGTGCCAGCAGCCGACTGTTGAATCAGCCCCAGCATTTT. Amino acid sequence: CASSRLLNQPQHF.

This clonotype occurred many times. CDR3 protein: CASSISSGNTIYF. The CDR3 DNA follows: TGCGCCAGCAGTATTAGCTCTGGAAACACCATATATTTT. V and J are TRBV10-2 and TRBJ1-3; the D is unclear. Looked up from germline, CDR1 is WSHSY and CDR2 is SAAADI. Trimming removed 5 bases from V and 0 bases from J, with 5 bases in between. The CDR3 extends over 13 amino acids.

The chain uses TRBV19 and TRBJ1-5, with 8 nucleotides matching TRBD1. Looked up from germline, CDR1 is LNHDA and CDR2 is SQIVND (reference sequence). The V segment lost 0 bases and the J segment 0 bases; nucleotides outside the gene matches: 4. CDR3 length: 17 amino acids. In nucleotides, the CDR3 is TGTGCCAGTAGTATAGAGACAGGGGAGTATAGCAATCAGCCCCAGCATTTT. It codes for CASSIETGEYSNQPQHF.

This chain links TRBV19 with TRBJ1-1; D is unresolved. The germline V and J ends were trimmed by 8 bases and 2 bases, with 12 bases remaining between them. CDR1 and CDR2 from the germline V gene are LNHDA and SQIVND (reference sequence). The CDR3 extends over 13 amino acids. The CDR3 sequence: CASHFRENTEAFF. The CDR3, as DNA: TGTGCCAGTCACTTTAGGGAAAACACTGAAGCTTTCTTT.

The chain couples TRBV5-1 to TRBJ2-2; D remains unclear. The CDR3 contains 15 residues. Germline V lookup: CDR1 SGHRS, CDR2 YFSETQ. V was trimmed by 1 base and J by 4 bases, leaving 11 bases between them. CDR3 nucleotide sequence: TGCGCCAGCAGCTTGTGGGTCGGCGGCACCGGGGAGCTGTTTTTT. It encodes CASSLWVGGTGELFF.

This clonotype was recorded at least ten times. The chain combines TRBV29-1 with TRBJ2-2; TRBD1 matches at 10 bases. V gave up 6 bases and J gave up 0 bases; unmatched junction bases: 4. Germline CDR1 is SQVTM and CDR2 is ANQGSEA. CDR3 length: 15 residues. This CDR3 reads CSVGTGATNTGELFF. In DNA, the CDR3 is TGCAGCGTAGGGACAGGGGCGACGAACACCGGGGAGCTGTTTTTT.